The 22 T cell receptor beta chains presented below share a single source sample, sequenced in a study of CD8 T cells in ankylosing spondylitis (TCRdb year 2017). Beyond this particular receptor, the publication reports: A TCR beta motif made up of 7 to 9 highly homologous amino acid variants appeared to be characteristic of blood from ankylosing spondylitis patients.

These receptors' antigens are unknown. The library came from 5' RACE. The reads were generated on an Illumina HiSeq 2500. TCRdb took the public reads, trimmed them with fastp at Q25, ran MiXCR for clone calling and kept in-frame beta chains. Each CDR3 protein gets just one entry, which takes the most common genes and DNA from the rows behind it. The sample data list approximately 300,000 distinct CDR3 sequences, and roughly 8% of these were observed just once. The ten largest clones take up approximately 14% of the sample. The specimen was blood, either unsorted or a sorted T cell fraction (not recorded which). These receptors were taken from a male donor with ankylosing spondylitis.

The chain carries TRBV6-4 and TRBJ2-1; 10 positions agree with TRBD2. V dropped 6 bases and J dropped 8; count of bases not matched to a gene: 10. The CDR3 spans 15 residues. Germline-derived CDR1 and CDR2 are MRHNA and SNTAGT. CDR3 bases: TGTGCCAGCAGCGCAGCTAGCGGGAGAGGGTATGAGCAGTTCTTC. Its translation: CASSAASGRGYEQFF.

The chain carries TRBV15 and TRBJ2-3; TRBD2 aligns across 14 bases. Per germline, CDR1 LNHNV and CDR2 YYDKDF (reference sequence). Trimming cost V 2 bases and J 1 base; bases outside gene matches: 8. The CDR3 loop spans 19 amino acids. In DNA form, the CDR3 reads TGTGCCACCAGCAGACTTAGCGGGACTAGCGGGAGAGGCACAGATACGCAGTATTTT. Its translation is CATSRLSGTSGRGTDTQYF.

The chain uses TRBV7-2 and TRBJ2-1; 8 nucleotides agree with TRBD2. V shed 1 base, J shed 2 bases, and the junction held 1 base outside the gene matches. Germline lookup yields CDR1 SGHTA and CDR2 FQGNSA. The CDR3 extends over 15 amino acids. For the CDR3, the DNA is TGTGCCAGCAGCTTAGTTAGCGGGACCTACAATGAGCAGTTCTTC. This codes for CASSLVSGTYNEQFF.

The table lists this clonotype with many counts. The chain combines TRBV24-1 with TRBJ2-5, with D maybe TRBD1 (6 bases). The CDR3 spans 15 residues. The V gene's germline CDR1 is KGHDR and CDR2 SFDVKD. V lost 5 bases and J 4 bases, leaving 16 bases between the germline ends. CDR3 in DNA: TGTGCCACCAGTGTAATCAGGGGCTCCGGAGAGACCCAGTACTTC. As protein: CATSVIRGSGETQYF.

V gene TRBV5-1 combines with J gene TRBJ2-5; 10 bases map to TRBD1. The germline gives CDR1 SGHRS, CDR2 YFSETQ. V shed 4 bases, J shed 6 bases, and the junction held 9 bases outside the gene matches. This CDR3 contains 15 residues. CDR3 protein: CASSPEGQGFKTQYF. CDR3 nucleotide sequence: TGCGCCAGCAGCCCGGAGGGACAGGGGTTTAAGACCCAGTACTTC.

This clonotype was observed a few times. The rearrangement joins TRBV11-2 to TRBJ2-1; 7 nucleotides align to TRBD1. J gave up 7 bases and V 5 bases, and 8 bases lay outside the gene matches. The CDR3 contains 14 residues. CDR1 is SGHAT, CDR2 FQNNGV, per germline. This CDR3 reads CASSQGPGGNEQFF. The CDR3 DNA sequence: TGTGCCAGCAGCCAAGGGCCAGGGGGAAATGAGCAGTTCTTC.

This rearrangement joins TRBV18 to TRBJ2-3, with TRBD1 matching over 7 bases. This CDR3 has 13 amino acids. In germline, CDR1 is KGHSH, CDR2 LQKENI. V shed 4 bases and J 10 bases; nucleotides not matched to a gene: 8. The CDR3 protein is CASSQQTGFSQYF. CDR3 DNA sequence: TGTGCCAGCTCACAACAGACAGGGTTTTCGCAGTATTTT. The whole variable domain, filled in from reference TRBV18 and TRBJ2-3, reads NAGVMQNPRHLVRRRGQEARLRCSPMKGHSHVYWYRQLPEEGLKFMVYLQKENIIDESGMPKERFSAEFPKEGPSILRIQQVVRGDSAAYFCASSQQTGFSQYFGPGTRLTVL.

This clonotype was detected only a few times. The chain combines TRBV12-3 or TRBV12-4 with TRBJ2-1, with TRBD1 identical over 7 bases. The CDR3 consists of 13 residues. V lost 3 bases, J lost 10 bases, and 6 bases stayed unmatched. CDR3 in DNA: TGTGCCAGCAGTTTTGCAGGGGGTAGCGAGCAGTTCTTC. This codes for CASSFAGGSEQFF.

A note on this clonotype: This clone may be a read error of a much larger clone one base away. J is TRBJ1-1 and V is TRBV29-1; D not certain. This CDR3 is built from 13 residues. Germline CDR1 reads SQVTM; CDR2 reads ANQGSEA. The CDR3: CSVEVHLNTEVFF. The CDR3 nucleotides read TGCAGCGTTGAAGTCCATTTGAACACTGAAGTTTTCTTT.

The gene calls are TRBV3-1 and TRBJ2-1; D gene ambiguous. This CDR3 has 12 residues. Germline V lookup: CDR1 LGHDT, CDR2 YNNKEL (reference sequence). V was shortened by 3 bases and J by 12 bases, with 12 bases between the two germline ends. Written as DNA, the CDR3 is TGTGCCAGCAGCCACAGTGAGCTTGGGCAGTTCTTC. Amino acid sequence: CASSHSELGQFF.

This clonotype was detected only a few times. The V call is TRBV6-1, the J call TRBJ2-7; 7 bases are shared with TRBD1. CDR3 length: 15 residues. The germline gives CDR1 MNHNS, CDR2 SASEGT. V was clipped by 4 bases and J by 7 bases; unmatched bases: 13. CDR3 nucleotide sequence: TGTGCCAGCAGTGGGACCCGGGACAGCCCTAAGGAGCAGTACTTC. Encoded protein: CASSGTRDSPKEQYF.

This clonotype came up a few times. The V gene is TRBV28, the J gene TRBJ1-5; D gene unclear. V was pared by 5 bases and J by 4 bases, with 15 bases between. Germline V gives CDR1 MDHEN, CDR2 SYDVKM. The CDR3 has 15 residues. The CDR3 sequence: CASSTDKSGNQPQHF. CDR3 in DNA: TGTGCCAGCAGTACCGACAAGAGTGGGAATCAGCCCCAGCATTTT. Full variable domain (rest looked up from reference TRBV28 and TRBJ1-5): DVKVTQSSRYLVKRTGEKVFLECVQDMDHENMFWYRQDPGLGLRLIYFSYDVKMKEKGDIPEGYSVSREKKERFSLILESASTNQTSMYLCASSTDKSGNQPQHFGDGTRLSIL.

V and J are TRBV28 and TRBJ1-1; D is unresolved. This CDR3 comprises 14 residues. Deletions cut 2 bases from V and 6 bases from J, with 13 bases between. The germline V gene encodes CDR1 MDHEN and CDR2 SYDVKM. The chain's CDR3 is CASSLNRRGAEAFF. CDR3 sequence (DNA): TGTGCCAGCAGTTTAAATCGCCGTGGGGCTGAAGCTTTCTTT.

This clonotype was detected ten times or more. The chain uses TRBV25-1 and TRBJ2-3, with TRBD2 matching 13 bases. V lost 2 bases, J lost 4 bases, and 9 bases stayed unmatched. The CDR3 totals 18 residues. The germline V gene has CDR1 MGHDK and CDR2 SYGVNS. The CDR3 spells CASSEPRTSGRRADTQYF. The CDR3 DNA is TGTGCCAGCAGTGAACCCCGGACTAGCGGGAGACGGGCAGATACGCAGTATTTT.

This clonotype was observed at least ten times. The chain has TRBV21-1 and TRBJ1-4; TRBD1 is taken as the D call from the table, unchecked against the DNA. TRBV21-1 is a documented pseudogene. This CDR3 region has 15 residues. The CDR3 loop is CASSKKTGVNEKLFF. The CDR3 DNA is TGTGCCAGCAGCAAGAAAACAGGGGTAAATGAAAAACTGTTTTTT.

In this sample, this clonotype turned up a few times. At one of its ends the junction is not consistent with the germline gene, which may arise from a read error. The chain couples TRBV28 to TRBJ2-7, with a weak D call TRBD2 (5 bases). This CDR3 contains 12 residues. Germline CDR1 MDHEN, CDR2 SYDVKM. DNA for the CDR3: TGTGCCAGCAGTTTTCCTAGACAAAAGCGACTATTC. The encoded protein is CASSFPRQKRLF.

This clonotype was observed a few times. The rearrangement links TRBV27 to TRBJ2-7; 9 bases agree with TRBD2. There are 14 residues in the CDR3. Germline CDR1 is MNHEY and CDR2 is SMNVEV (reference sequence). Trimming at V came to 3 bases and at J to 5 bases, leaving 5 bases not matched to a gene. CDR3 sequence: CASSFSGSMDEQYF. The CDR3 DNA reads as TGTGCCAGCAGTTTTAGCGGGAGCATGGACGAGCAGTACTTC.

The J gene is TRBJ2-1, the V gene TRBV5-1; 12 bases line up with TRBD2. Germline V CDR1 and CDR2: SGHRS, YFSETQ. Trimming took 0 bases from V and 11 from J; bases not matched to a gene: 6. The CDR3 has 15 residues. CDR3 sequence: CASSLGLAGVDKQFF. In DNA, the CDR3 is TGCGCCAGCAGCTTGGGACTAGCGGGAGTTGATAAGCAGTTCTTC.

This chain joins TRBV9 and TRBJ2-1, with D possibly TRBD2 on 5 matching bases. V dropped 6 bases and J dropped 0 bases, with 10 bases sitting between them. Per germline, CDR1 SGDLS and CDR2 YYNGEE. There are 14 residues in the CDR3. In nucleotides, the CDR3 is TGTGCCAGCACCACTAGAGACTCCTACAATGAGCAGTTCTTC. As protein: CASTTRDSYNEQFF.

This clonotype occurred many times. This chain connects TRBV4-1 to TRBJ1-2; 10 bases fit TRBD1. In germline, CDR1 is MGHRA, CDR2 YSYEKL. CDR3 size: 14 residues. The trim removed 0 bases at V and 9 bases at J, leaving 4 bases unmatched. Here the CDR3 reads CASSQEGQGISYTF. Here the CDR3 DNA reads TGCGCCAGCAGCCAAGAGGGACAGGGGATTAGCTACACCTTC.

V usage is TRBV5-1 and J usage is TRBJ2-5, with 7 bases that match TRBD1. Germline assignment: CDR1 SGHRS and CDR2 YFSETQ. V lost 4 bases to trimming and J lost 5 bases; unmatched junction nucleotides: 11. The CDR3 length is 15 residues. CDR3: CASSPEYRGRETQYF. In DNA form, the CDR3 reads TGCGCCAGCAGCCCGGAGTACAGGGGACGGGAGACCCAGTACTTC.

The chain joins TRBV11-2 to TRBJ2-3, with TRBD2 identical over 9 bases. J gave up 4 bases and V 5 bases, and 16 bases lay outside the gene matches. From germline, CDR1 is SGHAT and CDR2 FQNNGV. There are 18 residues in the CDR3. The CDR3: CASSGGWRVREGPDTQYF. CDR3 DNA sequence: TGTGCCAGCAGCGGAGGTTGGAGAGTGCGGGAGGGCCCAGATACGCAGTATTTT.